Given below is one T cell receptor (beta chain) in context. This specimen comes from a study of T cells in narcolepsy. Assay: immunoSEQ multiplex PCR; the TCRdb copy retains only in-frame clones and omits some. The sample includes around 32,000 clones, roughly 77% seen only once; the top ten take 0.8% to 1.1%. The CDR3 spans 14 residues. V was trimmed by 9 bases and J by 2 bases, leaving 14 bases between them. CDR1 and CDR2 (germline): MDHEN, SYDVKM. V is TRBV28 and J is TRBJ1-5, with unresolved D. The receptor was derived from a human donor with narcolepsy. The sequencing input was CD45RA- memory CD4+ T cells from PBMCs. This CDR3 is CASTDVLGNQPQHF. For the CDR3, the DNA is TGTGCCAGTACCGACGTTCTAGGCAATCAGCCCCAGCATTTT.